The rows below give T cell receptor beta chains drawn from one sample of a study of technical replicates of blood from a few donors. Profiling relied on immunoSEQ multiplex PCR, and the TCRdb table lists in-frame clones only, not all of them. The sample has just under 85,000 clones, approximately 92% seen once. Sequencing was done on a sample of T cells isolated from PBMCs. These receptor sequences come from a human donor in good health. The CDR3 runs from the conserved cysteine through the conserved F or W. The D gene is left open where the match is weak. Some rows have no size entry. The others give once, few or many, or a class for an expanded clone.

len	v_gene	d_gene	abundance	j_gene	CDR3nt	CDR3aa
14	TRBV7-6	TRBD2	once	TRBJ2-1	TGTGCCAGCAGCTTAGGCGGACTAGCGGGTGAGCAGTTCTTC	CASSLGGLAGEQFF
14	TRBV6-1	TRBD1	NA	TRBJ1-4	TGTGCCAGCAGTCCGGGACAGGGTTGGGAAAAACTGTTTTTT	CASSPGQGWEKLFF
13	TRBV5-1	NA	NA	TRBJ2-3	TGCGCCAGCAGCTGGACTGAAACAGATACGCAGTATTTT	CASSWTETDTQYF
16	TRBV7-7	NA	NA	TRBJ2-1	TGTGCCAGCAGCTTAGGGACCACAGGAACCCCCAATGAGCAGTTCTTC	CASSLGTTGTPNEQFF
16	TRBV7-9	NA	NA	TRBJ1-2	TGTGCCAGCAGCCTTAAGTATCCCGTTGGGGCCTATGGCTACACCTTC	CASSLKYPVGAYGYTF
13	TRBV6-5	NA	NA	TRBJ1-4	TGTGCCAGCCGGACAGAACCTAATGAAAAACTGTTTTTT	CASRTEPNEKLFF
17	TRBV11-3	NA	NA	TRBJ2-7	TGTGCCAGCAGTAGGTTATTCGGGAACCAAAAAAGCTACGAGCAGTACTTC	CASSRLFGNQKSYEQYF
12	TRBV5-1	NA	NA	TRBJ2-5	TGCGCCAGCAGCTTGGCCTTAGAGACCCAGTACTTC	CASSLALETQYF
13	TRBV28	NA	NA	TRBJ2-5	TGTGCCAGCGGACTGGTGGTACGGGAGACCCAGTACTTC	CASGLVVRETQYF
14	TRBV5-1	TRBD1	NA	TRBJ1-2	TGCGCCAGCAGCACGGGGACAGGGGGCCATGGCTACACCTTC	CASSTGTGGHGYTF
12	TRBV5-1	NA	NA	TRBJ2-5	TGCGCCAGCAATTTCAACCAAGAGACCCAGTACTTC	CASNFNQETQYF
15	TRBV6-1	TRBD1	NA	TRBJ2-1	TGTGCCAGCATAGTTTCCGGGACAGGGGTGTACGAGCAGTTCTTC	CASIVSGTGVYEQFF
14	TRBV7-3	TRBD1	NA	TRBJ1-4	TGTGCCAGCAGCCGAGACAGGGGTAATGAAAAACTGTTTTTT	CASSRDRGNEKLFF
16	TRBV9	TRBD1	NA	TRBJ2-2	TGTGCCAGCAGCGTGCGGCATCAGGGGGCGGTCGGGGAGCTGTTTTTT	CASSVRHQGAVGELFF
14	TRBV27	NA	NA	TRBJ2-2	TGTGCCAGCAGTTCCGAGGGCGGCTTCGGGGAGCTGTTTTTT	CASSSEGGFGELFF
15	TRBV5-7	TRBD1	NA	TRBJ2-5	TGTGCCAGCAGCAGGGGACAGGGGATTGGAGAGACCCAGTACTTC	CASSRGQGIGETQYF
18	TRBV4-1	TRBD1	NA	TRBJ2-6	TGCGCCAGCAGCCAAGGCGAAGCAGGGGGCGCTGGGGCCAACGTCCTGACTTTC	CASSQGEAGGAGANVLTF
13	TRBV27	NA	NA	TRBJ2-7	TGTGCCAGCAGTACAGGGAATCGATACGAGCAGTACTTC	CASSTGNRYEQYF